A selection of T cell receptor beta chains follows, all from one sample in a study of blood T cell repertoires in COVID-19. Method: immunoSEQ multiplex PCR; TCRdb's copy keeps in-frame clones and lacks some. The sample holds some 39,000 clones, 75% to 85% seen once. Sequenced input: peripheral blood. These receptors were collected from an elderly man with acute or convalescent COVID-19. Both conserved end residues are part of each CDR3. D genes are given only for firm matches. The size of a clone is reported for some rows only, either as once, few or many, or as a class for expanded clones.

TGTGCCAGCAGTTTCCTACAGGGGTTCTACGAGCAGTACTTC CASSFLQGFYEQYF TRBV6-5 . TRBJ2-7 TRBD1
TGTGCCAGCAGCCACACCCCCGGACAGCGCCAAGAGACCCAGTACTTC CASSHTPGQRQETQYF TRBV3-1/TRBV3-2 . TRBJ2-5 .
TGCGCCAGCAGCTTAGGACAGAACACCGGGGAGCTGTTTTTT CASSLGQNTGELFF TRBV5-1 . TRBJ2-2 .
TGTGCCAGCAGCCTCAGGTCTAGCGGGAGCACAGATACGCAGTATTTT CASSLRSSGSTDTQYF TRBV11-2 . TRBJ2-3 TRBD2
TGTGCCAGCAGCCCCCGGACTAGCGGACTCTACAATGAGCAGTTCTTC CASSPRTSGLYNEQFF TRBV7-2 . TRBJ2-1 TRBD2
TGTGCCAGCAGCCCCGTAGGGGCCACCGGGGAGCTGTTTTTT CASSPVGATGELFF TRBV9 . TRBJ2-2 .
TGTGCCAGCAGCTTCCGGGACAGGGGATCGAACTATGGCTACACCTTC CASSFRDRGSNYGYTF TRBV9 . TRBJ1-2 TRBD1
TGTGCCAGCAGCTTGCTAGCGGGTCGCACAGATACGCAGTATTTT CASSLLAGRTDTQYF TRBV5-5 . TRBJ2-3 TRBD2
TGTGCCAGCAGCCCGTTGCCTAGCGGGGGGTACAATGAGCAGTTCTTC CASSPLPSGGYNEQFF TRBV5-6 . TRBJ2-1 TRBD2
TGTGCCAGCAGCCAATCCCAACAGGAAATTGAGCCCCAGCATTTT CASSQSQQEIEPQHF TRBV5-6 . TRBJ1-5 .
TGTGCCAGCAGCTTAGGCCAAAGGACAGGGGTTCATATAGAGACCCAGTACTTC CASSLGQRTGVHIETQYF TRBV13 once TRBJ2-5 TRBD1
TGCGCCAGCAGCTTCACGGGGGGCGAGCAGTACTTC CASSFTGGEQYF TRBV5-1 . TRBJ2-7 TRBD2
TGTGCCATCAGTGATAGTAGCTATGGCTACACCTTC CAISDSSYGYTF TRBV10-3 . TRBJ1-2 .
TGTGCCAGCAGCGTAGGGTGGGGCGGTAGATCGGATACGCAGTATTTT CASSVGWGGRSDTQYF TRBV9 . TRBJ2-3 .
TGCGCCAGCAGACCCCGGCCCGGGACAGGGGACGGAAACACCATATATTTT CASRPRPGTGDGNTIYF TRBV5-1 . TRBJ1-3 TRBD1
TGTGCCAGCAGCTTACTACAGAGTGCGGGATACGAGCAGTACTTC CASSLLQSAGYEQYF TRBV7-9 once TRBJ2-7 .
TGTGCCAGCAGCTTTCTAGCGGGTGAGCAGTTCTTC CASSFLAGEQFF TRBV3-1/TRBV3-2 once TRBJ2-1 TRBD2
TGTGCCAGTAGTCGGGACAGGGGAGGCGGCAAAAACATTCAGTACTTC CASSRDRGGGKNIQYF TRBV19 . TRBJ2-4 TRBD1
TGTGCCAGCAGCTTAGAAAGTCTGAACACCTACGAGCAGTACTTC CASSLESLNTYEQYF TRBV11-2 . TRBJ2-7 .
TGTGCCACCGGCAGCAGGGTTTACAATGAGCAGTTCTTC CATGSRVYNEQFF TRBV24-1 . TRBJ2-1 .
TGTGCCAGCAGCAAAGGTGGGACAGGGTGGCGGACTAACTATGGCTACACCTTC CASSKGGTGWRTNYGYTF TRBV21-1 . TRBJ1-2 .
TGTGCCAGCAGCTTAGATCCGGGAAATTCACCCCTCCACTTT CASSLDPGNSPLHF TRBV11-2 . TRBJ1-6 .
TGTGCCATCAGTCCGGGACAGGGAAGGGAGCAGTACTTC CAISPGQGREQYF TRBV10-3 few TRBJ2-7 TRBD1
TGTGCCAGCTCGACCACGGGGGGGTACGATCAGCCCCAGCATTTT CASSTTGGYDQPQHF TRBV18 . TRBJ1-5 .
TGTGCCAGCAGCCGCCTGACTAGCGGGAGTAGGATCACCGGGGAGCTGTTTTTT CASSRLTSGSRITGELFF TRBV3-1/TRBV3-2 . TRBJ2-2 TRBD2
TGTGCCACCCAAGGGGTTGGTGAAAAACTGTTTTTT CATQGVGEKLFF TRBV19 . TRBJ1-4 .
TGTGCCAGCAGCTGGGGACTTCACGCGGACACTGAAGCTTTCTTT CASSWGLHADTEAFF TRBV5-4 few TRBJ1-1 .
TGTGCCAGCAGCCCCGGGACAGGGGGCTCGGGTCAGCCCCAGCATTTT CASSPGTGGSGQPQHF TRBV27 . TRBJ1-5 TRBD1
TGTGCCTGGAGCAAGTTGAGCTCCTACGAGCAGTACTTC CAWSKLSSYEQYF TRBV30 few TRBJ2-7 .
TGTGCCAGCGCAGGGGGCACTGGAAACACCATATATTTT CASAGGTGNTIYF TRBV6-6 . TRBJ1-3 TRBD1
TGTGCCAGCAGCCAGGGTCTTGCGAGCGGGGAGCAGTACTTC CASSQGLASGEQYF TRBV14 . TRBJ2-7 .
TGTGCCAGCAGCCAAGCAGGGGCTGAAGCTTTCTTT CASSQAGAEAFF TRBV3-1/TRBV3-2 . TRBJ1-1 .
TGTGCCTGGGACAGGGGAATGAACACTGAAGCTTTCTTT CAWDRGMNTEAFF TRBV30 few TRBJ1-1 TRBD1
TGTGCCAGCAACACCGGGACAGTATTGTACTACGAGCAGTACTTC CASNTGTVLYYEQYF TRBV6-5 . TRBJ2-7 TRBD1
TGCGCCAGCAGCTTGACTAGCGGGGCCTACAATGAGCAGTTCTTC CASSLTSGAYNEQFF TRBV5-1 . TRBJ2-1 TRBD2
TGTGCCAGCAGTACCCTAGCGTGGAATGAGCAGTTCTTC CASSTLAWNEQFF TRBV6-4 . TRBJ2-1 .
TGTGCCAGCAGTGACTCGATTGGGACCTCGGACAGGAATCAGCCCCAGCATTTT CASSDSIGTSDRNQPQHF TRBV6-4 . TRBJ1-5 TRBD1
TGTGCCATCAATCTGGACAGGGTAACCGGGGAGCTGTTTTTT CAINLDRVTGELFF TRBV10-3 few TRBJ2-2 TRBD1
TGCAGCGTCGGTGGAGGCTCCGGGGAGCTGTTTTTT CSVGGGSGELFF TRBV29-1 . TRBJ2-2 .
TGTGCCAGCAGCTTATTAGGGAGCTCCTACAATGAGCAGTTCTTC CASSLLGSSYNEQFF TRBV7-3 . TRBJ2-1 .
TGTGCCAGCAGCGTCGGCAGGGGCGTCGACGAGCAGTACTTC CASSVGRGVDEQYF TRBV13 . TRBJ2-7 .
TGTGCCAGCAGCGTAGGGTCGGGGCTAGCGGGCATCCCAAGCACAGATACGCAGTATTTT CASSVGSGLAGIPSTDTQYF TRBV9 . TRBJ2-3 TRBD2
TGTGCCAGCAGCCAAGAACCGGGACAGGGGTATGAGCAGTTCTTC CASSQEPGQGYEQFF TRBV4-2 . TRBJ2-1 TRBD1
TGTGCTAGTGGTAGCGGGGCGAATACCGGGGAGCTGTTTTTT CASGSGANTGELFF TRBV12-5 . TRBJ2-2 TRBD2
TGTGCCAGTAGTCCCGTTAGCGGGAGGCCGAGCTCCTACAATGAGCAGTTCTTC CASSPVSGRPSSYNEQFF TRBV19 . TRBJ2-1 TRBD2
TGTGCCAGCAGCCAGGGGACAGGGGAGACCCAGTACTTC CASSQGTGETQYF TRBV27 . TRBJ2-5 TRBD1
TGTGCCAGCAGCTCCGCGTGGCGGGGTAACTATGGCTACACCTTC CASSSAWRGNYGYTF TRBV11-2 . TRBJ1-2 .
TGCAGTGCTAGTGGACTAGCCTCGGAGCAGTACTTC CSASGLASEQYF TRBV20-1 . TRBJ2-7 TRBD2
TGTGCCAGTAGACCCTCCCGCAGGGGGGACACTGAAGCTTTCTTT CASRPSRRGDTEAFF TRBV19 few TRBJ1-1 TRBD1
TGTGCCACCGGGGACAGGGGACGAAGTGAAAAACTGTTTTTT CATGDRGRSEKLFF TRBV19 . TRBJ1-4 TRBD1